These T cell receptor beta chains were read from a single sample in a study of a mutant IDH1 vaccine in newly diagnosed glioma. These receptors have no identified antigens. The assay was immunoSEQ multiplex PCR, and TCRdb's table has in-frame clones only and misses some. The sample has more than 35,000 clones; about 86% are singletons. The sequenced sample was PBMCs, obtained from a glioma patient whose treatment included an IDH1 peptide vaccine. The receptors were sampled from a woman in her forties with glioma. Some clones in this sample may be carry-over from other donors' samples. Each CDR3 is given with its conserved first and last residue. D genes are given only for firm matches. Clone size is given for some rows only: seen once, a few or many times, or a class if the clone is expanded.

TRBD1	.	TRBV7-8	TRBJ1-1	CASSLAKCGQGSWGKCTEAFF	TGTGCCAGCAGCTTAGCGAAATGTGGACAGGGGTCTTGGGGAAAATGCACTGAAGCTTTCTTT
.	.	TRBV5-1	TRBJ2-1	CASSARGVSYNEQFF	TGCGCCAGCAGCGCTCGAGGGGTCTCCTACAATGAGCAGTTCTTC
.	.	TRBV5-1	TRBJ1-1	CASSLEGRLTEAFF	TGCGCCAGCAGCTTGGAGGGGCGCCTGACTGAAGCTTTCTTT
TRBD1	.	TRBV2	TRBJ2-5	CASRARGTVGGTQYF	TGTGCCAGCAGAGCCCGAGGGACAGTCGGCGGGACCCAGTACTTC
.	.	TRBV28	TRBJ1-5	CASSLIANQPQHF	TGTGCCAGCAGTTTAATTGCTAATCAGCCCCAGCATTTT
.	.	TRBV7-2	TRBJ2-5	CASSLGLAGRETQYF	TGTGCCAGCAGCTTAGGTCTTGCGGGAAGGGAGACCCAGTACTTC
.	.	TRBV6-1	TRBJ1-5	CASRDYSNQPQHF	TGTGCCAGCAGGGATTATAGCAATCAGCCCCAGCATTTT
.	.	TRBV5-4	TRBJ2-7	CASKKGGTYEQYF	TGTGCCAGCAAAAAGGGGGGTACCTACGAGCAGTACTTC
.	.	TRBV7-2	TRBJ1-1	CASSSGRNTEAFF	TGTGCCAGCAGCTCGGGCCGAAACACTGAAGCTTTCTTT
.	medium-sized	TRBV28	TRBJ1-6	CASSSTWDNSPLHF	TGTGCCAGCAGCTCCACATGGGATAATTCACCCCTCCACTTT
.	.	TRBV5-1	TRBJ1-2	CASSLGGAGKRHGYTF	TGCGCCAGCAGCTTGGGGGGTGCCGGGAAACGACATGGCTACACCTTC
.	few	TRBV5-6	TRBJ1-4	CASSLTGPGNEKLFF	TGTGCCAGCAGCTTGACAGGGCCGGGGAATGAAAAACTGTTTTTT